This T cell receptor (beta chain) was recovered during a study of CD8 T cells in Susac syndrome. At the level of the study: The Susac syndrome patients that were sequenced included five or six with active disease and under 10 in remission.

TEMRA cells were FACS-enriched, with CD8+ and CD4+ T cells isolated negatively. This CDR3 is built from 15 residues. V was clipped by 4 bases and J by 6 bases; unmatched bases: 15. The V gene's germline CDR1 is SQVTM and CDR2 ANQGSEA. An amount of RNA that ranged from about 0.45 to 1 ug was reverse transcribed with random hexamers. Multiplex immunoSEQ PCR targeted 54 Vbeta and 13 Jbeta TCR beta segments. Each CDR3 protein is one row after TCRdb ran MiXCR on the immunoSEQ multiplex PCR reads. Here the sample spans 100,000 to 150,000 distinct CDR3 sequences, over 85% being singletons. Specimen: CD8+ T cells from PBMCs. The chain joins TRBV29-1 to TRBJ2-7; 7 nucleotides agree with TRBD1. The sequence derives from a human donor with Susac syndrome. CDR3 in DNA: TGCAGCGTTGGATCCCGGGACAGCGAACTTGGCGAGCAGTACTTC. It specifies CSVGSRDSELGEQYF.